Below are 9 T cell receptor beta chains sequenced from a single sample in a study of blood T cell repertoires in COVID-19. The table came from immunoSEQ multiplex PCR; TCRdb's copy has only in-frame clones and leaves some out. The sample has a few hundred thousand clones, around 87% seen once. Sequencing was carried out using peripheral blood. The origin of the receptors is a man between 50 and 59 years old with active or convalescent COVID-19.

The CDR3 protein is CASSPVISGNTYEQYF. CDR3 bases: TGTGCCAGTAGTCCTGTGATTAGCGGGAATACCTACGAGCAGTACTTC. The chain recombines TRBV19 with TRBJ2-7; 8 bases line up with TRBD2. The V gene's germline CDR1 is LNHDA and CDR2 SQIVND (reference sequence). The CDR3 runs 16 residues. Trimming took 5 bases from V and 2 from J; bases not matched to a gene: 11.

This clone has just one count. The V gene is TRBV7-3, the J gene TRBJ2-6; TRBD1 is a possible D gene (6 bases). This CDR3 has 17 residues. Germline CDR1 and CDR2: SGHTA and FQGTGA. Trimming removed 3 bases at V and 0 bases at J, with 12 bases between. The CDR3 nucleotides are TGTGCCAGCAGCTTGCAAACAGGGCGCTCTGGGGCCAACGTCCTGACTTTC. It is translated as CASSLQTGRSGANVLTF.

The chain links TRBV12-2 to TRBJ2-7; no DNA check was done on the table's D call, TRBD1. TRBV12-2 is described as a pseudogene. The CDR3 loop spans 16 amino acids. The DNA for the CDR3 is TGTGCAAGTCGCTTGGGGAACAGGGGGCCCCTCAGCGAGCAGTACTTC. This translates into CASRLGNRGPLSEQYF.

This clone appeared once. Relative to the germline gene, one junction end is altered; a read error may explain this. The chain employs TRBV7-7 and TRBJ1-2; D is unclear. CDR1 is SSHAT, CDR2 FNYEAQ, per germline (reference sequence). There are 16 residues in the CDR3. CDR3 amino acids: CASSLAGRPSAYGYTF. The CDR3 DNA is TGTGCTAGCAGCTTAGCTGGCAGGCCGTCCGCCTATGGCTACACCTTC.

Comments on this clone: At the DNA level, this CDR3 is encoded by other sequences in the same sample as well. The chain uses TRBV3-1 (or the pseudogene TRBV3-2) and TRBJ1-5; the D is unclear. The CDR3 runs to 12 residues. Germline CDR1 reads LGHDT; CDR2 reads YNNKEL (reference sequence). V lost 1 base to trimming and J lost 5 bases, with 3 bases between them. CDR3 sequence: CASSQGDQPQHF. The CDR3 coding sequence is TGTGCCAGCAGCCAAGGAGATCAGCCCCAGCATTTT.

J is TRBJ1-2 and V is TRBV19; D possibly corresponds to TRBD1 (6 bases). This CDR3 is built from 15 residues. Trimming took off 10 bases at V and 8 bases at J, with 26 bases between the two ends. Per the germline V gene, CDR1 is LNHDA and CDR2 is SQIVND (reference sequence). The CDR3 reads CATPRSDRYDGGYTF. Written as DNA, the CDR3 is TGTGCCACCCCACGCTCGGACAGATACGATGGGGGCTACACCTTC.

V gene TRBV30 combines with J gene TRBJ2-7; 7 nucleotides match TRBD2. Losses at the gene ends were 7 bases for V and 4 bases for J; bases not matched to a gene: 7. Germline V gene lookup returns CDR1 GTSNPN and CDR2 SVGIG (reference sequence). The CDR3 totals 12 residues. The DNA of the CDR3 is TGTGCCTTTGGGGGGGAAGGATACGAGCAGTACTTC. Encoded protein: CAFGGEGYEQYF.

The rearrangement links TRBV4-1 to TRBJ1-2; possibly TRBD1 for D (5 bases). The V end was cut by 4 bases, the J end by 7 bases, with 13 bases between. This CDR3 is 13 amino acids long. CDR1 MGHRA and CDR2 YSYEKL come from the germline V gene. The CDR3 spells CASSLMGRAGYTF. CDR3 bases: TGCGCCAGCAGCCTCATGGGCAGGGCTGGCTACACCTTC.

The chain has TRBV28 and TRBJ2-7, with 8 bases that match TRBD1. V shed 3 bases and J 4 bases; nucleotides not matched to a gene: 5. CDR3 length: 14 amino acids. Germline CDR1 and CDR2: MDHEN and SYDVKM. Written as DNA, the CDR3 is TGTGCCAGCAGTTTGACAGGGGAAAATTACGAGCAGTACTTC. Translation gives CASSLTGENYEQYF.